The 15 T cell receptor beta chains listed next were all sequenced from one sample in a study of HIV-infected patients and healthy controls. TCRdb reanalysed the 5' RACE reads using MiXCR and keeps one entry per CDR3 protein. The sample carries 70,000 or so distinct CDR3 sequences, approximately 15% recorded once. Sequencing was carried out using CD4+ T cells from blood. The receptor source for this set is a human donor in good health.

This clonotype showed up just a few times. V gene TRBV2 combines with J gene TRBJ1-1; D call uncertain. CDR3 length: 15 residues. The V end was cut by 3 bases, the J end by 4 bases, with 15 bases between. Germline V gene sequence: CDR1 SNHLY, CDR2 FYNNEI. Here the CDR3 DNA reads TGTGCCAGCAGTGAGGTCCCCAGGTTGGGCACTGAAGCTTTCTTT. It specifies CASSEVPRLGTEAFF.

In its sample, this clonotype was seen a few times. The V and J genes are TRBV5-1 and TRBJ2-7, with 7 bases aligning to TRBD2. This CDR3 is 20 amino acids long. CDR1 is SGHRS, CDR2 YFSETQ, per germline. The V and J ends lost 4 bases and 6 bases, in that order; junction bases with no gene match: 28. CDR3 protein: CASSPTTSLSVGGTESEQYF. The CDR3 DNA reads TGCGCCAGCAGCCCGACGACTAGCCTCTCCGTTGGAGGAACGGAGTCCGAGCAGTACTTC. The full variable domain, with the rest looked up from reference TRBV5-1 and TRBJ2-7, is KAGVTQTPRYLIKTRGQQVTLSCSPISGHRSVSWYQQTPGQGLQFLFEYFSETQRNKGNFPGRFSGRQFSNSRSEMNVSTLELGDSALYLCASSPTTSLSVGGTESEQYFGPGTRLTVT.

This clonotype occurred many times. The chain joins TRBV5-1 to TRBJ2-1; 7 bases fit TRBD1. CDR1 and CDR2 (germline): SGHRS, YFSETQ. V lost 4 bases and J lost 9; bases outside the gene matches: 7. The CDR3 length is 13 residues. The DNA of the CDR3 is TGCGCCAGCAGCATGGGGACAGACGGTGAGCAGTTCTTC. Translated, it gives CASSMGTDGEQFF.

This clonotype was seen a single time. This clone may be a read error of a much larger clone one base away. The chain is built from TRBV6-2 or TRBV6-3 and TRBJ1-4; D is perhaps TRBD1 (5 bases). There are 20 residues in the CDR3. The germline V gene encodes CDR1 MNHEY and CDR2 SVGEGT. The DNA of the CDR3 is TGTGCCATCAGTCCCCGCTTCGAGGCTTGGTTACGGGGCCCAAATGAAAAACTGTTTTTT. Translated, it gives CAISPRFEAWLRGPNEKLFF.

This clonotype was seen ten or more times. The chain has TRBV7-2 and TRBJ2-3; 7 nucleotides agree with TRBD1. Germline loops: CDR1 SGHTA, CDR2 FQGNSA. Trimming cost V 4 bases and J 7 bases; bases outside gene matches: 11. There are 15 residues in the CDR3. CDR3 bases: TGTGCCAGCAGCTCGACCGGGACAGCGCTATATACGCAGTATTTT. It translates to CASSSTGTALYTQYF.

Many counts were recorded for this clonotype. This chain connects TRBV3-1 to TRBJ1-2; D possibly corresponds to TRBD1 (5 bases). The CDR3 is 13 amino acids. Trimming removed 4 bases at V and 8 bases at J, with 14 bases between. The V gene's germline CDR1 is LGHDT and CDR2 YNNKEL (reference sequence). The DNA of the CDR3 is TGTGCCAGCAGCCTGTCCGACAGTCGCGGCTACACCTTC. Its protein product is CASSLSDSRGYTF.

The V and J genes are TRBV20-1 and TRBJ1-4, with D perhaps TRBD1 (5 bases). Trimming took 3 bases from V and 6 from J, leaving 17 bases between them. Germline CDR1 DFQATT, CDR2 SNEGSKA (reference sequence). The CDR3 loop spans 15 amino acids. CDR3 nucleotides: TGCAGTGCTAGTAACCCGGGACTGGGAGATGAAAAACTGTTTTTT. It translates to CSASNPGLGDEKLFF.

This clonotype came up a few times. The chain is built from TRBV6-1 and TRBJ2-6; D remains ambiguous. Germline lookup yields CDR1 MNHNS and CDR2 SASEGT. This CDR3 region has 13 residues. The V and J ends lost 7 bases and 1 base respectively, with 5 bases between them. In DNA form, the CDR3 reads TGTGCCAGCACTCCGTCTGGGGCCAACGTCCTGACTTTC. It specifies CASTPSGANVLTF.

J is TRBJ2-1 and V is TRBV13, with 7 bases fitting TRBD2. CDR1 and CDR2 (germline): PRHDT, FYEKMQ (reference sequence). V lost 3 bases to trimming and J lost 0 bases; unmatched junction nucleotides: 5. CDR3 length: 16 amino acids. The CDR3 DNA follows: TGTGCCAGCAGCTTCCAAGGCGGGAGCTCCTACAATGAGCAGTTCTTC. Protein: CASSFQGGSSYNEQFF.

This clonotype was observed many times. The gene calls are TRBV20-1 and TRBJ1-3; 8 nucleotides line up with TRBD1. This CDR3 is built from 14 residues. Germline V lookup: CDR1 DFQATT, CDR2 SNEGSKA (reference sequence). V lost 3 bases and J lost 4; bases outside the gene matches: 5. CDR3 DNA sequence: TGCAGTGCTAGTGACAGGGGAACGGGAAACACCATATATTTT. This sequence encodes CSASDRGTGNTIYF.

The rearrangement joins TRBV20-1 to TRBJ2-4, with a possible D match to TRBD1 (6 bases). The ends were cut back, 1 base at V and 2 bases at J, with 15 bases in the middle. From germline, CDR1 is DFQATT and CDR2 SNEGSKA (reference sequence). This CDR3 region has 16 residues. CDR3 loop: CSARADRGGTKNIQYF. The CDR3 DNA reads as TGCAGTGCTAGAGCTGATCGAGGGGGAACCAAAAACATTCAGTACTTC.

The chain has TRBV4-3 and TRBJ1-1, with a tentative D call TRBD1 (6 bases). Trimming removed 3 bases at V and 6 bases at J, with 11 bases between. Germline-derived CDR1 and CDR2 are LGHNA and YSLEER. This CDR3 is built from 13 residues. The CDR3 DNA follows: TGCGCCAGCAGCCACCCGACAGGTTCTGAAGCTTTCTTT. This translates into CASSHPTGSEAFF.

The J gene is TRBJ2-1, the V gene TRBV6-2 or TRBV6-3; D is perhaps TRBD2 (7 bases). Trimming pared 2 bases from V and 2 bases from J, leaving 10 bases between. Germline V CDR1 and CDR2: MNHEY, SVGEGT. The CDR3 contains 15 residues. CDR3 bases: TGTGCCAGCAGTTACCGGGGGGCGCCCTACAATGAGCAGTTCTTC. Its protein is CASSYRGAPYNEQFF.

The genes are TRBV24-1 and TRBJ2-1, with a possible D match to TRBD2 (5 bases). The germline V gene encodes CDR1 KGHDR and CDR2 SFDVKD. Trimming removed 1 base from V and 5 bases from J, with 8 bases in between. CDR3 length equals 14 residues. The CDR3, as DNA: TGTGCCACCAGTGATTTAAGAGGGAACAATGAGCAGTTCTTC. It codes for CATSDLRGNNEQFF.

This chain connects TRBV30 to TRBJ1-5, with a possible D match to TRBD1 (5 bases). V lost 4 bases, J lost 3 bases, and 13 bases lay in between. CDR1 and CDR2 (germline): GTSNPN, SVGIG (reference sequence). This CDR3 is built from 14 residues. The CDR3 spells CAWKRDGFNQPQHF. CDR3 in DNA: TGTGCCTGGAAACGGGACGGCTTCAATCAGCCCCAGCATTTT.